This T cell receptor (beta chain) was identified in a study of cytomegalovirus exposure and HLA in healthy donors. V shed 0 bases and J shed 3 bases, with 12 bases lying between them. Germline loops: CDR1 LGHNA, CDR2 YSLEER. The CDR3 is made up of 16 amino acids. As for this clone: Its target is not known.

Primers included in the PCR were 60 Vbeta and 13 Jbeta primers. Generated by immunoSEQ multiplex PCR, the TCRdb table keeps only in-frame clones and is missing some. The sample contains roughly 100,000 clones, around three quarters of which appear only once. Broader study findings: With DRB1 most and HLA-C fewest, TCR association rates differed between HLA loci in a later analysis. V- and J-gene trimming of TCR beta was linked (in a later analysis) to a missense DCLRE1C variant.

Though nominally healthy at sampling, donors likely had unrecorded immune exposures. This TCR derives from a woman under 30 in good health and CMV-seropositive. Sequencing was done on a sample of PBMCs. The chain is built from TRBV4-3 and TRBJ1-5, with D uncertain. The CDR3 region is CASSQERIPNNQPQHF. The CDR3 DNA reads TGCGCCAGCAGCCAAGAGAGGATCCCAAACAATCAGCCCCAGCATTTT.